Following are 28 T cell receptor beta chains from one sample sequenced in a study of regulatory T cells in long-lasting Graves disease. Time point reported: newly diagnosed GD, antithyroid drugs for less than 3 months. RNA extracted from PBMCs served as the sequencing template. For TCR beta, libraries came from iRepertoire HTBI primers and Arm-PCR of CDR3 regions. TCRdb re-called the multiplex PCR reads through MiXCR, storing one row per CDR3 protein. The table records a few hundred thousand distinct CDR3 sequences, around 17% of them present only once. This sample was shared with a second study, whose subject was T cells in Graves' hyperthyroidism and ophthalmopathy.

This specimen consisted of peripheral blood mononuclear cells (PBMCs), obtained at new diagnosis, from a patient treated with antithyroid drugs. These TCRs come from a man aged 40-55 years with Graves disease.

This clonotype has ten or more counts. V and J are TRBV20-1 and TRBJ1-1; D might be TRBD1 (6 bases). V dropped 5 bases and J dropped 1 base, with 17 bases sitting between them. Per the germline V gene, CDR1 is DFQATT and CDR2 is SNEGSKA (reference sequence). The CDR3 has 15 residues. CDR3: CSAPGQSLANTEAFF. DNA of the CDR3: TGCAGTGCTCCTGGACAGAGTCTGGCGAACACTGAAGCTTTCTTT.

This clonotype has at least ten counts. The chain joins TRBV20-1 to TRBJ2-3; either TRBD1 or TRBD2 may supply D (5 bases each). Trimming shortened V by 6 bases and J by 2 bases, and 12 bases separated the two germline ends. The CDR3 is 13 amino acids. CDR1 and CDR2 from the germline V gene are DFQATT and SNEGSKA (reference sequence). The CDR3 DNA follows: TGCAGTGCCAGTCCCGGGGCCACAGATACGCAGTATTTT. Residues: CSASPGATDTQYF.

V usage is TRBV6-1 and J usage is TRBJ2-1; 14 bases agree with TRBD2. Germline CDR1 is MNHNS and CDR2 is SASEGT. Germline trimming cut 3 bases from V and 6 bases from J; bases unmatched to any gene: 10. CDR3 length: 18 amino acids. In DNA form, the CDR3 reads TGTGCCAGCAGTGACCCGGGACTAGCGGGAGCTGTTCCCAATGAGCAGTTCTTC. Protein sequence: CASSDPGLAGAVPNEQFF.

V gene TRBV9 combines with J gene TRBJ2-1; a weak D match, TRBD2 (6 bases). CDR1 SGDLS and CDR2 YYNGEE come from the germline V gene. Trimming left V 6 bases short and J 2 bases short, with 15 bases between. The CDR3 loop spans 15 amino acids. Here the CDR3 DNA reads TGTGCCAGCACCCGCCTTGGGGGGACCTACAATGAGCAGTTCTTC. Protein: CASTRLGGTYNEQFF.

This clonotype came up many times. CDR3 coding DNA: TGCAGTGCTAGGGAGACCAGGGGTACCCAAGAGACCCAGTACTTC. It translates to CSARETRGTQETQYF. The chain joins TRBV20-1 to TRBJ2-5; D may be TRBD1 (6 bases). In germline, CDR1 is DFQATT, CDR2 SNEGSKA (reference sequence). There are 15 residues in the CDR3. V lost 3 bases and J lost 1, with 15 bases in between.

This chain uses TRBV29-1 with TRBJ1-1; no clear D gene. V was trimmed by 7 bases and J by 4 bases, leaving 16 bases between them. Germline V gene sequence: CDR1 SQVTM, CDR2 ANQGSEA. The CDR3 has 13 amino acids. CDR3 sequence reads: CSAREAGPTEAFF. The CDR3 bases are TGCAGCGCCCGAGAGGCAGGCCCCACTGAAGCTTTCTTT.

There are many counts of this clonotype. V usage is TRBV5-1 and J usage is TRBJ2-7; the D gene is possibly TRBD1 (6 bases). The germline gives CDR1 SGHRS, CDR2 YFSETQ. This CDR3 is built from 14 residues. Trimming shortened V by 4 bases and J by 7 bases, and 18 bases separated the two germline ends. The CDR3, as DNA: TGCGCCAGCAGCATCTCGACAGGTTCTACGGAGCAGTACTTC. Encoded protein: CASSISTGSTEQYF.

This clonotype was seen a few times. This rearrangement joins TRBV2 to TRBJ2-4; 8 nucleotides match TRBD1. Germline CDR1 SNHLY, CDR2 FYNNEI. V shed 3 bases, J shed 1 base, and the junction held 2 bases outside the gene matches. The CDR3 totals 15 residues. The CDR3 here is CASSDRGPAKNIQYF. The CDR3 DNA reads as TGTGCCAGCAGTGACAGGGGGCCGGCCAAAAACATTCAGTACTTC.

The table lists this clonotype with a few counts. The chain uses TRBV19 and TRBJ2-3, with TRBD2 matching over 8 bases. This CDR3 is 13 amino acids long. Germline V gene data show CDR1 as LNHDA and CDR2 as SQIVND (reference sequence). V gave up 7 bases and J gave up 6 bases; unmatched junction bases: 6. The DNA for the CDR3 is TGTGCCAGTACGGTAGCGGGGATGGATACGCAGTATTTT. Translating gives CASTVAGMDTQYF.

For this clonotype: A far larger clone is one nucleotide away, so this likely arose from a read error. The CDR3 does not close with the conserved phenylalanine or tryptophan, likely indicating a read error. V is TRBV19 and J is TRBJ2-5; D call uncertain. V lost 9 bases, J lost 2 bases, and 19 bases lay in between. Germline CDR1 is LNHDA and CDR2 is SQIVND (reference sequence). CDR3 length: 15 residues. CDR3 nucleotides: TGTGCCAGCAGCTTAATGGGTGACGGTCAAGAGACCCAGTACCTC. Translated, it gives CASSLMGDGQETQYL.

This clonotype was seen repeatedly, ten times or more. The rearrangement links TRBV27 to TRBJ1-5; no clear D. Germline values: CDR1 MNHEY, CDR2 SMNVEV (reference sequence). The CDR3 is 13 amino acids. The germline V and J ends were trimmed by 2 bases and 3 bases, with 5 bases remaining between them. The CDR3 coding sequence is TGTGCCAGCAGTTTACGGTACAATCAGCCCCAGCATTTT. This sequence encodes CASSLRYNQPQHF.

This clonotype occurred many times. This sequence joins TRBV5-1 and TRBJ1-1; weak D call: TRBD1 (5 bases). Trimming shortened V by 0 bases and J by 8 bases, and 17 bases separated the two germline ends. The CDR3 sequence is 15 residues long. Germline V gene sequence: CDR1 SGHRS, CDR2 YFSETQ. The CDR3 region is CASSLVPDPRTEAFF. CDR3 bases: TGCGCCAGCAGCTTGGTACCGGACCCACGGACAGAAGCTTTCTTT.

At least ten counts were recorded for this clonotype. V gene TRBV7-9 combines with J gene TRBJ1-5; D is uncertain. The germline V gene has CDR1 SEHNR and CDR2 FQNEAQ (reference sequence). V was pared by 1 base and J by 7 bases, with 5 bases between. This CDR3 spans 12 amino acids. CDR3 amino acids: CASSLGAQPQHF. In DNA, the CDR3 is TGTGCCAGCAGCTTAGGGGCCCAGCCCCAGCATTTT. The full variable domain, completed using reference TRBV7-9 and TRBJ1-5, is DTGVSQNPRHKITKRGQNVTFRCDPISEHNRLYWYRQTLGQGPEFLTYFQNEAQLEKSRLLSDRFSAERPKGSFSTLEIQRTEQGDSAMYLCASSLGAQPQHFGDGTRLSIL.

About this clonotype itself: A read error may account for a junction end that differs from germline. The V gene is TRBV6-9, the J gene TRBJ1-4, with D perhaps TRBD1 (6 bases). This CDR3 has 14 amino acids. Germline CDR1 reads MNHGY; CDR2 reads SVAAGI. The DNA of the CDR3 is TGTGCCAGCAGTTGGTCGGGGGCCTGGGGAAAACTGGTTTTT. Its translation: CASSWSGAWGKLVF.

CDR3 amino acids: CAWSVGGDYNEQFF. CDR3 coding DNA: TGTGCCTGGAGTGTGGGGGGAGACTACAATGAGCAGTTCTTC. V and J are TRBV30 and TRBJ2-1, with D tentatively TRBD2 (6 bases). V gave up 0 bases and J gave up 3 bases, with 9 bases separating them. The CDR3 runs to 14 residues. Germline V gene data show CDR1 as GTSNPN and CDR2 as SVGIG (reference sequence).

This chain joins TRBV30 and TRBJ2-1; 13 bases match TRBD2. The CDR3 contains 15 residues. CDR1 and CDR2 (germline): GTSNPN, SVGIG (reference sequence). V lost 7 bases to trimming and J lost 6 bases; unmatched junction nucleotides: 9. CDR3 amino acids: CAFHRLAGGRNEQFF. In DNA, the CDR3 is TGTGCCTTCCACCGACTAGCGGGGGGACGCAATGAGCAGTTCTTC. The full variable domain, completed using reference TRBV30 and TRBJ2-1, is SQTIHQWPATLVQPVGSPLSLECTVEGTSNPNLYWYRQAAGRGLQLLFYSVGIGQISSEVPQNLSASRPQDRQFILSSKKLLLSDSGFYLCAFHRLAGGRNEQFFGPGTRLTVL.

The chain recombines TRBV10-3 with TRBJ2-7, with unresolved D. The V gene's germline CDR1 is ENHRY and CDR2 SYGVKD. V lost 4 bases, J lost 2 bases, and 9 bases lay in between. CDR3 length equals 13 residues. The CDR3 loop reads CAISVLDTYEQYF. CDR3 DNA sequence: TGTGCCATCAGTGTTCTGGATACCTACGAGCAGTACTTC.

Regarding this clonotype: A much larger clone sits a single nucleotide away, making a read error possible. The J gene is TRBJ2-1, the V gene TRBV11-2; TRBD1 matches at 8 bases. Germline V lookup: CDR1 SGHAT, CDR2 FQNNGV. The CDR3 is made up of 16 amino acids. J was trimmed by 10 bases and V by 5 bases; bases with no gene match: 16. DNA of the CDR3: TGTGCCAGCAGCCCACCCGTGGGACAGGCGACCTACGAGCAGTTCTTC. This gives the protein CASSPPVGQATYEQFF.

V is TRBV7-6 and J is TRBJ2-7; D ambiguous. This CDR3 is built from 14 residues. The V and J ends lost 4 bases and 2 bases respectively, with 12 bases between them. Germline lookup yields CDR1 SGHVS and CDR2 FNYEAQ. Here the CDR3 reads CASSSQDGPYEQYF. CDR3 DNA sequence: TGTGCCAGCAGCTCTCAGGACGGTCCCTACGAGCAGTACTTC.

This clonotype was detected ten times or more. This chain joins TRBV20-1 and TRBJ2-1; D is ambiguous. Germline-derived CDR1 and CDR2 are DFQATT and SNEGSKA (reference sequence). Trimming cost V 3 bases and J 6 bases, with 9 bases left between them. The CDR3 contains 12 residues. The CDR3 protein is CSARVVINEQFF. CDR3 coding DNA: TGCAGTGCTAGGGTGGTCATCAATGAGCAGTTCTTC.

The chain uses TRBV20-1 and TRBJ2-7; TRBD1 matches at 7 bases. J gave up 4 bases and V 0 bases, and 3 bases lay outside the gene matches. The V gene's germline CDR1 is DFQATT and CDR2 SNEGSKA (reference sequence). The length of the CDR3 is 13 residues. Written as DNA, the CDR3 is TGCAGTGCTAGAGAGGGACAGAGATACGAGCAGTACTTC. Amino acid sequence: CSAREGQRYEQYF.

This clonotype was detected ten times or more. This chain uses TRBV5-1 with TRBJ2-5, with a possible D match to TRBD1 (6 bases). This CDR3 contains 14 residues. Trimming took 2 bases from V and 2 from J, leaving 10 bases between them. Looked up from germline, CDR1 is SGHRS and CDR2 is YFSETQ. CDR3 DNA: TGCGCCAGCAGCTTACAGGGTTGGCAAGAGACCCAGTACTTC. This encodes CASSLQGWQETQYF.

This clonotype was counted at least ten times. CDR3 DNA sequence: TGTGCCAGCAGTTCGCAGGTGCGAGGTGGAGCGGATACGCAGTATTTT. Translated, it gives CASSSQVRGGADTQYF. This chain uses TRBV12-3 or TRBV12-4 with TRBJ2-3; D not certain. The CDR3 consists of 16 residues. Deletions cut 4 bases from V and 6 bases from J, with 20 bases between.

This clonotype was counted at least ten times. The V call is TRBV29-1, the J call TRBJ1-5; TRBD1 agrees at 7 bases. Unmatched junction bases numbered 2, after V lost 6 bases and J lost 0 bases. From germline, CDR1 is SQVTM and CDR2 ANQGSEA. This CDR3 is built from 13 residues. The CDR3 nucleotides are TGCAGCGTCGGACAGGATAGCAATCAGCCCCAGCATTTT. Its translation: CSVGQDSNQPQHF.

V and J are TRBV19 and TRBJ2-1; unclear D gene. This CDR3 spans 14 amino acids. Germline V gene sequence: CDR1 LNHDA, CDR2 SQIVND (reference sequence). The V end lost 5 bases, the J end lost 7 bases, and 15 bases lay between the germline ends. The CDR3 here is CASSGRVGVNEQFF. Written as DNA, the CDR3 is TGTGCCAGTAGTGGCCGAGTTGGGGTTAATGAGCAGTTCTTC.

This clonotype was seen at least ten times. The V gene is TRBV18, the J gene TRBJ1-4; D is ambiguous. Germline lookup yields CDR1 KGHSH and CDR2 LQKENI. CDR3 length: 16 amino acids. Deletions cut 5 bases from V and 0 bases from J, with 13 bases between. CDR3 nucleotide sequence: TGTGCCAGCTCAGCTCGTGGTCCGGCAACTAATGAAAAACTGTTTTTT. As protein: CASSARGPATNEKLFF.

The sample holds many counts of this clonotype. The chain couples TRBV7-2 to TRBJ1-2; unclear D gene. Trimming cost V 4 bases and J 0 bases, with 12 bases left between them. The CDR3 consists of 15 residues. Germline V lookup: CDR1 SGHTA, CDR2 FQGNSA. CDR3 residues: CASSWAGAANYGYTF. In DNA form, the CDR3 reads TGTGCCAGCAGCTGGGCAGGAGCAGCTAACTATGGCTACACCTTC. Using reference TRBV7-2 and TRBJ1-2 for the parts outside the CDR3, the full variable domain is GAGVSQSPSNKVTEKGKDVELRCDPISGHTALYWYRQSLGQGLEFLIYFQGNSAPDKSGLPSDRFSAERTGGSVSTLTIQRTQQEDSAVYLCASSWAGAANYGYTFGSGTRLTVV.

V and J are TRBV12-3 or TRBV12-4 and TRBJ2-2; TRBD1 is a possible D gene (6 bases). V was trimmed by 6 bases and J by 3 bases, leaving 23 bases between them. The CDR3 is made up of 18 amino acids. The chain's CDR3 is CASRPNINDRRYTGELFF. CDR3 coding DNA: TGTGCCAGCAGACCGAATATAAACGACAGGCGATACACCGGGGAGCTGTTTTTT.